The 3 T cell receptor beta chains in this list originate from one sample, sequenced in a study of shared clonotypes between healthy human individuals. This table comes from immunoSEQ multiplex PCR, and its TCRdb copy is limited to in-frame clones, with some not included. The data show over 850,000 clones, about four fifths seen once. The sequencing input was memory CD4+ T cells from PBMCs. Subset given: CD45RA-negative fraction. These receptors were collected from a young man in good health. Some clones in this sample may be carry-over from other donors' samples.

Only a few counts were recorded for this clone. The V and J genes are TRBV9 and TRBJ1-2; tentatively, D is TRBD1 (5 bases). V lost 3 bases to trimming and J lost 5 bases, with 14 bases between them. This CDR3 comprises 14 residues. Germline V lookup: CDR1 SGDLS, CDR2 YYNGEE. The CDR3 region is CASSGGPLEYGYTF. CDR3 in DNA: TGTGCCAGCAGCGGGGGCCCTTTAGAATATGGCTACACCTTC.

The chain is built from TRBV28 and TRBJ2-1; a weak D match, TRBD2 (5 bases). Deletions cut 6 bases from V and 6 bases from J, with 24 bases between. The germline gives CDR1 MDHEN, CDR2 SYDVKM. The length of the CDR3 is 17 residues. CDR3 region: CASSPPPRPGSGNEQFF. The CDR3 DNA is TGTGCCAGCAGCCCCCCCCCGAGGCCGGGATCGGGCAATGAGCAGTTCTTC.

This clone has more than one count but fewer than ten. The chain employs TRBV7-2 and TRBJ2-7; tentatively, D is TRBD2 (6 bases). The CDR3 runs 15 residues. V lost 5 bases, J lost 2 bases, and 16 bases lay in between. Germline V gene data show CDR1 as SGHTA and CDR2 as FQGNSA. CDR3 region: CASSPFSGAAYEQYF. The CDR3 coding sequence is TGTGCCAGCAGCCCTTTTAGCGGAGCCGCCTACGAGCAGTACTTC.